The 20 T cell receptor beta chains below all came from one sample that was sequenced in a study of CD8+CD57+ T cells in acquired aplastic anemia. TCR beta VDJ and CDR3 were profiled, and genomic DNA was the template. Each CDR3 protein is one row after TCRdb ran MiXCR on the reads. This repertoire shows 120,000 or so distinct CDR3 sequences, approximately 40% found once; its top ten account for 2.6%. Patients chosen for sequencing had CD8+CD57+ cells that had expanded, as shown by flow cytometry. Sequencing input: sorted CD4+, CD8+, or CD8+CD57+ T cells (not recorded which) from PBMCs. The receptor source for this set is a human donor with aplastic anemia.

The chain employs TRBV20-1 and TRBJ1-1; the D is unclear. CDR1 is DFQATT and CDR2 is SNEGSKA in the germline V gene (reference sequence). The CDR3 contains 13 residues. V lost 1 base and J 2 bases, leaving 8 bases between the germline ends. The CDR3 region has the DNA TGCAGTGCTAGAGTGGGGAGTAACACTGAAGCTTTCTTT. Protein: CSARVGSNTEAFF.

The chain combines TRBV30 with TRBJ1-5; D might be TRBD1 (5 bases). The CDR3 totals 13 residues. The germline gives CDR1 GTSNPN, CDR2 SVGIG (reference sequence). V was trimmed by 0 bases and J by 9 bases, leaving 12 bases between them. CDR3 coding DNA: TGTGCCTGGAGTGTAGCAGGGCCCTCGCCCCAGCATTTT. This sequence encodes CAWSVAGPSPQHF.

Note on this clonotype: The conserved phenylalanine or tryptophan normally closing the CDR3 is absent here, so this likely arose from a read error. J is TRBJ1-4 and V is TRBV19; D gene unclear. This CDR3 is 12 amino acids long. Looked up from germline, CDR1 is LNHDA and CDR2 is SQIVND (reference sequence). V was pared by 11 bases and J by 12 bases, with 19 bases between. CDR3 loop: CASTRFSEELFL. The CDR3 DNA reads as TGTGCCTCGACACGATTTTCGGAAGAACTGTTTTTA.

The rearrangement links TRBV29-1 to TRBJ2-1; 12 positions match TRBD2. The germline CDR1 and CDR2 sequences are SQVTM and ANQGSEA. The trim removed 4 bases at V and 12 bases at J, leaving 10 bases unmatched. The CDR3 has 14 residues. The CDR3 loop reads CSVGSLAGGHRQFF. The CDR3 DNA reads as TGCAGCGTTGGGTCCCTAGCGGGGGGGCATAGGCAGTTCTTC.

V and J are TRBV28 and TRBJ2-7, with 10 bases that match TRBD1. There are 13 residues in the CDR3. With 8 bases clipped from V and 1 base from J, the junction kept 2 bases outside the gene matches. The germline V gene encodes CDR1 MDHEN and CDR2 SYDVKM. CDR3 sequence: CASGQGDSYEQYV. CDR3 nucleotides: TGTGCCAGCGGACAGGGGGATTCCTACGAGCAGTACGTC.

The V and J genes are TRBV25-1 and TRBJ2-3; tentatively, D is TRBD1 or TRBD2 (5 bases each). The CDR3 runs to 14 residues. V lost 4 bases and J lost 3, with 11 bases in between. CDR1 and CDR2 (germline): MGHDK, SYGVNS. This CDR3 reads CASSAGTGTDTQYF. The CDR3 nucleotides read TGTGCCAGCAGTGCCGGGACGGGGACAGATACGCAGTATTTT.

To note about this clonotype: No conserved phenylalanine or tryptophan ends this CDR3, so it is likely a read error. This chain joins TRBV5-1 and TRBJ2-4; tentatively, D is TRBD1 (5 bases). CDR3 size: 16 residues. Germline lookup yields CDR1 SGHRS and CDR2 YFSETQ. V was pared by 0 bases and J by 2 bases, with 12 bases between. CDR3 bases: TGCGCCAGCAGCTTGGTAGTTCAGGGCACCAAAAACATTCAGTACCTC. Translated: CASSLVVQGTKNIQYL.

This clonotype has at least ten counts. This chain connects TRBV5-4 to TRBJ2-5; D possibly matches TRBD1 or TRBD2 (5 bases each). The germline V gene has CDR1 SGHNT and CDR2 YYREEE (reference sequence). There are 14 residues in the CDR3. With 2 bases removed from V and 3 bases from J, the gap between germline ends came to 11 bases. DNA for the CDR3: TGTGCCAGCAGCTTCCCGGGACGTGAAGAGACCCAGTACTTC. Its translation: CASSFPGREETQYF.

This chain uses TRBV2 with TRBJ1-5; D is ambiguous. Germline CDR1 and CDR2: SNHLY and FYNNEI. The CDR3 covers 14 residues. Trimming took off 3 bases at V and 5 bases at J, with 11 bases between the two ends. This CDR3 reads CASSEVVDDQPQHF. The CDR3 nucleotides read TGTGCCAGCAGTGAGGTGGTTGACGATCAGCCCCAGCATTTT.

This clonotype showed up many times. The rearrangement joins TRBV7-2 to TRBJ1-1, with D possibly matching TRBD1 (5 bases). This CDR3 comprises 14 residues. Germline values: CDR1 SGHTA, CDR2 FQGNSA. With 6 bases removed from V and 3 bases from J, the gap between germline ends came to 14 bases. This CDR3 is CASRHQGRDTEAFF. CDR3 in DNA: TGTGCCAGCAGACACCAGGGACGCGACACTGAAGCTTTCTTT. Together with reference TRBV7-2 and TRBJ1-1, the CDR3 gives the full variable domain: GAGVSQSPSNKVTEKGKDVELRCDPISGHTALYWYRQSLGQGLEFLIYFQGNSAPDKSGLPSDRFSAERTGGSVSTLTIQRTQQEDSAVYLCASRHQGRDTEAFFGQGTRLTVV.

The chain uses TRBV15 and TRBJ1-5; D is ambiguous. With 5 bases removed from V and 0 bases from J, the gap between germline ends came to 8 bases. The CDR3 consists of 14 residues. Germline CDR1 reads LNHNV; CDR2 reads YYDKDF (reference sequence). This CDR3 reads CATSPRSSNQPQHF. CDR3 sequence (DNA): TGTGCCACCAGCCCGAGGAGTAGCAATCAGCCCCAGCATTTT.

The rearrangement joins TRBV6-4 to TRBJ2-3, with D possibly TRBD2 on 6 matching bases. V was clipped by 10 bases and J by 7 bases, with 18 bases between them. Germline CDR1 and CDR2: MRHNA and SNTAGT. This CDR3 has 13 residues. CDR3 sequence (DNA): TGTGCCACCCGGGACCCCGGGGGATATACGCAGTATTTT. Protein product: CATRDPGGYTQYF.

This clonotype was seen repeatedly, ten times or more. J is TRBJ2-3 and V is TRBV12-3 or TRBV12-4, with D possibly being TRBD1 or TRBD2 (6 bases each). V lost 1 base, J lost 4 bases, and 9 bases lay in between. The CDR3 is made up of 14 amino acids. CDR3 in DNA: TGTGCCAGCAGTTTAGGAAGGGGGGCAGATACGCAGTATTTT. Translating gives CASSLGRGADTQYF.

The table lists this clonotype with many counts. This chain connects TRBV5-1 to TRBJ2-1; 7 nucleotides align to TRBD1. The CDR3 contains 15 residues. From germline, CDR1 is SGHRS and CDR2 YFSETQ. Germline trimming cut 3 bases from V and 0 bases from J; bases unmatched to any gene: 3. This chain's CDR3 is CASSWDSYSYNEQFF. Written as DNA, the CDR3 is TGCGCCAGCAGCTGGGACAGCTACTCCTACAATGAGCAGTTCTTC.

This chain connects TRBV29-1 to TRBJ1-2; D call uncertain. The CDR3 covers 11 residues. V lost 4 bases and J 4 bases, leaving 7 bases between the germline ends. Germline CDR1 is SQVTM and CDR2 is ANQGSEA. In DNA form, the CDR3 reads TGCAGCGTTGCAGAAATCTATGGCTACACCTTC. This translates into CSVAEIYGYTF.

The V gene is TRBV15, the J gene TRBJ2-2; 14 bases are shared with TRBD2. The CDR3 has 14 residues. V lost 6 bases and J lost 6; bases outside the gene matches: 0. In germline, CDR1 is LNHNV, CDR2 YYDKDF (reference sequence). The CDR3 sequence is CATRTSGGAGELFF. CDR3 DNA sequence: TGTGCCACCAGGACTAGCGGGGGGGCCGGGGAGCTGTTTTTT.

The chain is built from TRBV29-1 and TRBJ1-1; 8 positions match TRBD1. V lost 7 bases to trimming and J lost 0 bases; unmatched junction nucleotides: 19. This CDR3 has 18 amino acids. The germline CDR1 and CDR2 sequences are SQVTM and ANQGSEA. The DNA of the CDR3 is TGCAGCGCTAATCTAATCGGGACAGGAGATCTCATGAACACTGAAGCTTTCTTT. It encodes CSANLIGTGDLMNTEAFF. Using reference TRBV29-1 and TRBJ1-1 for the parts outside the CDR3, the full variable domain is SAVISQKPSRDICQRGTSLTIQCQVDSQVTMMFWYRQQPGQSLTLIATANQGSEATYESGFVIDKFPISRPNLTFSTLTVSNMSPEDSSIYLCSANLIGTGDLMNTEAFFGQGTRLTVV.

With regard to this clonotype: Mismatch with germline at one junction end may stem from a read error. This chain links TRBV5-8 with TRBJ2-7, with 9 bases identical to TRBD1. The CDR3 sequence is 15 residues long. From germline, CDR1 is SGHTS and CDR2 YDEGEE. In DNA form, the CDR3 reads TGTGCCAACAGCTCCACCGGGACAGGGCCCTACGAGCAGTACTTC. Protein: CANSSTGTGPYEQYF.

This clonotype was counted at least ten times. The J gene is TRBJ2-7, the V gene TRBV7-2; D may be TRBD1 (6 bases). CDR3 length equals 14 residues. The germline V gene has CDR1 SGHTA and CDR2 FQGNSA. The ends were cut back, 1 base at V and 3 bases at J, with 10 bases in the middle. The CDR3 nucleotides are TGTGCCAGCAGCTTAGGCAGGGGCGGCTACGAGCAGTACGTC. It yields the protein CASSLGRGGYEQYV.

This clonotype has ten or more counts. This sequence joins TRBV3-1 and TRBJ2-7; TRBD1 might be the D (5 bases). Per germline, CDR1 LGHDT and CDR2 YNNKEL (reference sequence). The ends were cut back, 1 base at V and 3 bases at J, with 7 bases in the middle. The CDR3 loop spans 13 amino acids. The CDR3 sequence: CASSQGGFYEQYV. The CDR3 DNA is TGTGCCAGCAGCCAAGGGGGCTTCTACGAGCAGTACGTC.